Following are 3 T cell receptor beta chains from one sample sequenced in a study of cytomegalovirus exposure and HLA in healthy donors. The table came from immunoSEQ multiplex PCR; TCRdb's copy has only in-frame clones and leaves some out. This table holds approximately 270,000 clones, about 90% found once. Sequenced sample: PBMCs. The receptors stem from a man in his late teens or twenties in good health and CMV-seropositive.

The chain is built from TRBV15 and TRBJ1-5; perhaps TRBD1 as D (5 bases). This CDR3 has 16 amino acids. V was clipped by 2 bases and J by 6 bases, with 17 bases between them. Germline V CDR1 and CDR2: LNHNV, YYDKDF (reference sequence). CDR3: CATSRLEQGGRQPQHF. The CDR3 coding sequence is TGTGCCACCAGCAGACTCGAGCAGGGTGGTCGTCAGCCCCAGCATTTT. Drawing the rest from reference TRBV15 and TRBJ1-5, the complete variable domain is DAMVIQNPRYQVTQFGKPVTLSCSQTLNHNVMYWYQQKSSQAPKLLFHYYDKDFNNEADTPDNFQSRRPNTSFCFLDIRSPGLGDTAMYLCATSRLEQGGRQPQHFGDGTRLSIL.

The chain couples TRBV10-3 to TRBJ2-1; 9 bases match TRBD1. CDR3 length: 13 amino acids. J gave up 11 bases and V 5 bases, and 7 bases lay outside the gene matches. The germline gives CDR1 ENHRY, CDR2 SYGVKD. Written as DNA, the CDR3 is TGTGCCATCAGTCGGGACAGGGAAGGAAAGCAGTTCTTC. It yields the protein CAISRDREGKQFF.

This rearrangement joins TRBV4-1 to TRBJ1-5; D not resolved. V gave up 4 bases and J gave up 0 bases, with 16 bases separating them. This CDR3 contains 17 residues. Germline V gene lookup returns CDR1 MGHRA and CDR2 YSYEKL. The CDR3 region has the DNA TGCGCCAGCAGCCCTGGGGAACAGTTCCTTAGCAATCAGCCCCAGCATTTT. It translates to CASSPGEQFLSNQPQHF.